These 27 T cell receptor beta chains share one sample of origin, sequenced in a study of T cells expressing NK-cell markers (dated by TCRdb to between 2020 and 2021). The method was 5' RACE. Instrument used: Illumina HiSeq 2000. The reads went through TCRdb reprocessing, and each CDR3 protein sequence gets one entry with no DNA. The table for this sample lists over 250,000 distinct CDR3 sequences. The top ten clones comprise roughly 4.2% of the sample. The specimen was blood T cells: a sorted CD56 or NKG2C T cell subset, CD4+ or CD8+ T cells, or bulk PBMC T cells (not recorded which). These receptors were obtained from a woman between 18 and 69 years old in good health.

The CDR3 protein is CASSRRGSGQGTDTQYF. This chain joins TRBV6-1 and TRBJ2-3; there is no DNA to check the TCRdb D call of TRBD1. The CDR3 has 17 residues. CDR1 is MNHNS and CDR2 is SASEGT in the germline V gene.

The rearrangement links TRBV11-2 to TRBJ1-2. Germline V gives CDR1 SGHAT, CDR2 FQNNGV. There are 13 residues in the CDR3. The chain's CDR3 is CASSLAAYYGYTF.

The chain joins TRBV20-1 to TRBJ2-7; TCRdb's assignment of TRBD2 cannot be checked, as there is no DNA. CDR3 length: 15 residues. Germline V gene sequence: CDR1 DFQATT, CDR2 SNEGSKA (reference sequence). CDR3: CSARDSSGSSYEQYF.

The chain joins TRBV29-1 to TRBJ1-5; TCRdb proposes TRBD1, but this gene call is untestable without DNA. CDR1 and CDR2 (germline): SQVTM, ANQGSEA. The CDR3 totals 16 residues. CDR3 sequence reads: CSVHTGTGGFNQPQHF.

The chain uses TRBV18 and TRBJ2-7; TCRdb's D call of TRBD2 is untestable without DNA. Germline-derived CDR1 and CDR2 are KGHSH and LQKENI. This CDR3 spans 15 amino acids. The CDR3: CASSPGLAGSGEQYF.

The chain is built from TRBV5-1 and TRBJ2-7; TCRdb selects TRBD2, and the lack of DNA leaves this call unchecked. The CDR3 runs 16 residues. Germline V lookup: CDR1 SGHRS, CDR2 YFSETQ. Here the CDR3 reads CASSAALAGGSYEQYF.

The V gene is TRBV18, the J gene TRBJ2-5; TCRdb's D call of TRBD2 is untestable without DNA. The CDR3 covers 15 residues. Germline V gene sequence: CDR1 KGHSH, CDR2 LQKENI. CDR3 amino acids: CASSPNPGPGETQYF.

In terms of frequency, this clonotype is medium-sized. The genes are TRBV5-1 and TRBJ2-3. The CDR3 has 14 amino acids. Germline V CDR1 and CDR2: SGHRS, YFSETQ. CDR3 sequence reads: CASSVTENTDTQYF.

J is TRBJ2-3 and V is TRBV4-2; TCRdb's D call of TRBD2 is untestable without DNA. The CDR3 covers 15 residues. Germline values: CDR1 LGHNA, CDR2 YNFKEQ. The chain's CDR3 is CASSQESLAGDTQYF.

The V gene is TRBV3-1, the J gene TRBJ1-2; lacking DNA, the TRBD1 call made by TCRdb goes unchecked. CDR3 length equals 14 residues. In germline, CDR1 is LGHDT, CDR2 YNNKEL (reference sequence). CDR3: CASSQVPSNYGYTF.

The chain joins TRBV6-4 to TRBJ2-2. The CDR3 spans 14 residues. The germline V gene encodes CDR1 MRHNA and CDR2 SNTAGT. The CDR3 region is CASRLNPNTGELFF.

The chain uses TRBV10-3 and TRBJ2-7; TCRdb's D call, TRBD1, is unchecked because there is no DNA. Germline V gives CDR1 ENHRY, CDR2 SYGVKD. The CDR3 covers 16 residues. The CDR3 region is CAISDPTGGKSYEQYF.

The chain links TRBV12-3 or TRBV12-4 to TRBJ2-7; with no DNA, the TCRdb D assignment of TRBD2 cannot be verified. The CDR3 length is 18 residues. The chain's CDR3 is CASSLAIPGLAGDYEQYF.

The J gene is TRBJ1-1, the V gene TRBV18. Germline CDR1 and CDR2: KGHSH and LQKENI. This CDR3 region has 14 residues. This chain's CDR3 is CASSPGYRNTEAFF.

The V call is TRBV6-2 or TRBV6-3, the J call TRBJ2-5; TCRdb's D gene call, TRBD2, goes unchecked for lack of DNA. CDR3 length equals 17 residues. Germline CDR1 is MNHEY and CDR2 is SVGEGT. This chain's CDR3 is CASSKGFIAGGQETQYF.

V usage is TRBV5-8 and J usage is TRBJ1-1. The germline V gene encodes CDR1 SGHTS and CDR2 YDEGEE. The CDR3 sequence is 16 residues long. CDR3 in amino acids: CASSLGQPIKNTEAFF. Together with reference TRBV5-8 and TRBJ1-1, the CDR3 gives the full variable domain: EAGVTQSPTHLIKTRGQQATLRCSPISGHTSVYWYQQALGLGLQFLLWYDEGEERNRGNFPPRFSGRQFPNYSSELNVNALELEDSALYLCASSLGQPIKNTEAFFGQGTRLTVV.

The chain joins TRBV3-1 to TRBJ2-1. This CDR3 is 12 amino acids long. The germline V gene has CDR1 LGHDT and CDR2 YNNKEL (reference sequence). The CDR3 loop reads CASSHVGNEQFF.

The V call is TRBV20-1, the J call TRBJ2-7; with no DNA, the TCRdb D assignment of TRBD1 cannot be verified. The CDR3 spans 15 residues. Looked up from germline, CDR1 is DFQATT and CDR2 is SNEGSKA (reference sequence). This CDR3 reads CSAHPVTLQVYEQYF.

This chain uses TRBV20-1 with TRBJ1-1. From germline, CDR1 is DFQATT and CDR2 SNEGSKA (reference sequence). CDR3 length: 12 amino acids. The CDR3 reads CSARAANTEAFF.

The rearrangement links TRBV20-1 to TRBJ2-3; the TCRdb call, TRBD2, lacks DNA for checking. Per germline, CDR1 DFQATT and CDR2 SNEGSKA (reference sequence). This CDR3 spans 15 amino acids. The CDR3 region is CSASPTSGNTDTQYF.

J is TRBJ1-5 and V is TRBV28. Per the germline V gene, CDR1 is MDHEN and CDR2 is SYDVKM. The CDR3 covers 13 residues. The CDR3 sequence: CASSLNSNQPQHF.

The J gene is TRBJ2-2, the V gene TRBV19; TCRdb lists TRBD2, though no DNA is available to test this call. The CDR3 covers 15 residues. Germline values: CDR1 LNHDA, CDR2 SQIVND (reference sequence). The CDR3 here is CASSGLAGYTGELFF.

V gene TRBV10-3 combines with J gene TRBJ2-5; TCRdb calls TRBD1, which cannot be checked without DNA. CDR3 size: 14 residues. Per the germline V gene, CDR1 is ENHRY and CDR2 is SYGVKD. CDR3 loop: CAISEAGARETQYF.

The V gene is TRBV3-1, the J gene TRBJ2-5; TCRdb selects TRBD2, and the lack of DNA leaves this call unchecked. This CDR3 spans 16 amino acids. Germline CDR1 is LGHDT and CDR2 is YNNKEL (reference sequence). The chain's CDR3 is CASSQGGGGLDETQYF.

The rearrangement links TRBV7-2 to TRBJ2-7; the D call from TCRdb, TRBD1, cannot be confirmed without DNA. CDR1 is SGHTA and CDR2 is FQGNSA in the germline V gene. CDR3 length: 15 amino acids. The CDR3 here is CASSSRQEGVGEQYF.

The J gene is TRBJ2-5, the V gene TRBV20-1; with no DNA, the TCRdb D assignment of TRBD2 cannot be verified. CDR1 and CDR2 (germline): DFQATT, SNEGSKA (reference sequence). This CDR3 spans 15 amino acids. CDR3 sequence: CSARDRVAGTKTQYF.

The chain uses TRBV4-3 and TRBJ2-1; absent DNA, TCRdb's TRBD2 call cannot be checked. CDR1 is LGHNA and CDR2 is YSLEER in the germline V gene. The CDR3 sequence is 15 residues long. This chain's CDR3 is CASSHSGGAYNEQFF.